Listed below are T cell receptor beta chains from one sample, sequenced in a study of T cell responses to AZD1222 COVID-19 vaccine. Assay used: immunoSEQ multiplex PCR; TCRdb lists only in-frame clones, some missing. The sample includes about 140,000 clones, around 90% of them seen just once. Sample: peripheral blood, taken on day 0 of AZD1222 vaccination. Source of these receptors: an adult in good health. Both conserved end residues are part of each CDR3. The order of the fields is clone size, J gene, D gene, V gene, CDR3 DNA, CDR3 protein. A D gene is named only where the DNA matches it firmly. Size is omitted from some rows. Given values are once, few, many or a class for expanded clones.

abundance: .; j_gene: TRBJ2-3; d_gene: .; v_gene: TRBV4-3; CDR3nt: TGCGCCAGCAGCCAAACAGGAGGGAGCCCAGATACGCAGTATTTT; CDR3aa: CASSQTGGSPDTQYF
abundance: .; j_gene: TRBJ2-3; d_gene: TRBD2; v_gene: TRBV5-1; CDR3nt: TGCGCCAGCAGCTTTACTAGCGGGGACACAGATACGCAGTATTTT; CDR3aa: CASSFTSGDTDTQYF
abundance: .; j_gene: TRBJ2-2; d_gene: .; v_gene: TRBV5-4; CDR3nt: TGTGCCAGCAGCTTATGGATTGCGAACACCGGGGAGCTGTTTTTT; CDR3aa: CASSLWIANTGELFF
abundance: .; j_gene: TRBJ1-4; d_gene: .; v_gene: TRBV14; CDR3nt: TGTGCCAGCAGCCCAGAGATGCGGGAAAAACTGTTTTTT; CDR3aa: CASSPEMREKLFF
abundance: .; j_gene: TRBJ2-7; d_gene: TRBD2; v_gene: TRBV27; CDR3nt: TGTGCCAGCAGTTTTGGGGTTCGGGGGGCCTACGAGCAGTACTTC; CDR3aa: CASSFGVRGAYEQYF
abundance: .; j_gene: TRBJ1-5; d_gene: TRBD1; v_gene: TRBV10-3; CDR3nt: TGTGCCATCAGTCGGACAGGGGATAGCAATCAGCCCCAGCATTTT; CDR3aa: CAISRTGDSNQPQHF
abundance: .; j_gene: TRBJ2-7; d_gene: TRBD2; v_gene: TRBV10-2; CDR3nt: TGCGCCAGCAGTCCAAGAATGACTAGCGCCAACTACGAGCAGTACTTC; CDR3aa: CASSPRMTSANYEQYF
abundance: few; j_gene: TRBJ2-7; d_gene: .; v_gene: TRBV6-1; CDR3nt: TGTGCCAGCAGTGCCGGACAGTCGCCGGTACGAAACGAGCAGTACTTC; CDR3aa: CASSAGQSPVRNEQYF
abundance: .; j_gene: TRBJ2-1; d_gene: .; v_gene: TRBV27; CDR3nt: TGTGCCAGCAGTTTCCCAGGAAATGAGCAGTTCTTC; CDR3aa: CASSFPGNEQFF
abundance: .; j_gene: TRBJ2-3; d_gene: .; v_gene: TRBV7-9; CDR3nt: TGTGCCAGCAGCTGGACTGAAACAGATACGCAGTATTTT; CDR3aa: CASSWTETDTQYF
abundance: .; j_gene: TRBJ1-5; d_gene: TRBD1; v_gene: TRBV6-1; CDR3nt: TGTCCAATACCTCGGACAGGGGCACTCCGGAAGCCCCAGCATTTT; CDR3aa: CPIPRTGALRKPQHF
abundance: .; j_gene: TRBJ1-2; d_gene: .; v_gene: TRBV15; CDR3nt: TGTGCCACCAGCGGGGAGGGTGGTCGGCTGAACTATGGCTACACCTTC; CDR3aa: CATSGEGGRLNYGYTF
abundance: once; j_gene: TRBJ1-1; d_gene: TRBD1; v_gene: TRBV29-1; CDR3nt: TGCAGCGTACAGGGGCGCATGAACACTGAAGCTTTCTTT; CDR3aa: CSVQGRMNTEAFF
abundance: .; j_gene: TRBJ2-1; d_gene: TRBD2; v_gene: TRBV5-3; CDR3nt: TGTGCCAGAAGCTTGACACTAGCGGACTGCACTGAGCAGTTCTTC; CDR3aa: CARSLTLADCTEQFF
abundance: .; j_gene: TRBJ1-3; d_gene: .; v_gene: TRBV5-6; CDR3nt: TGTGCCAGCAGCTTTGGGGTCCTCTCTGGAAACACCATATATTTT; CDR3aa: CASSFGVLSGNTIYF
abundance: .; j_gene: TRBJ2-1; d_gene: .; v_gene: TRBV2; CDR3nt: TGTGCCAGCAGCCTCAAGGGCGCTACCTACAATGAGCAGTTCTTC; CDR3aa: CASSLKGATYNEQFF
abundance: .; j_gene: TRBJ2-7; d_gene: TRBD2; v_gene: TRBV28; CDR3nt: TGTGCCAGCAGTTTAGGGACTAGCGGAACCTACGAGCAGTACTTC; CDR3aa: CASSLGTSGTYEQYF
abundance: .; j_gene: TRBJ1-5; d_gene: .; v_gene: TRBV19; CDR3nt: TGTGCCAGTAGTATTGGGGCAGGGAGTAGCAATCAGCCCCAGCATTTT; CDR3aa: CASSIGAGSSNQPQHF
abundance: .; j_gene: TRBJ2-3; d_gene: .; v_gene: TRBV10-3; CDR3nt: TGTGCCACCACTCATACTAGCACAGATACGCAGTATTTT; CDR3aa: CATTHTSTDTQYF
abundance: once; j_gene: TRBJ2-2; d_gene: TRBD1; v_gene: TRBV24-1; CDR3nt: TGTGCCACCGGGACAGGGACCGGGGAGCTGTTTTTT; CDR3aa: CATGTGTGELFF
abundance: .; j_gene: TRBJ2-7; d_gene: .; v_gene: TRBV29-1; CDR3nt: TGCAGCGTTGAAGATCCGAAAGGGGTCTACGAGCAGTACTTC; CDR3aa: CSVEDPKGVYEQYF
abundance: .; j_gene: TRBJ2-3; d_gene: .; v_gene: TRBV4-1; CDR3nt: TGCGCCAGCAGCCAACCGGACACCACAGATACGCAGTATTTT; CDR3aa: CASSQPDTTDTQYF